Listed below are T cell receptor beta chains from one sample, sequenced in a study of shared clonotypes between healthy human individuals. Sequenced by immunoSEQ multiplex PCR; TCRdb stores in-frame clones only, minus some. This repertoire shows millions of clones, about 93% found once; its top ten account for 1.7%. Sequenced material: naive CD8+ T cells from PBMCs. These receptors all come from a man aged 18 to 35 in good health. Some clones in this sample may be carry-over from other donors' samples. Both conserved end residues are part of each CDR3. Each record gives: V gene, D gene, clone size, J gene, CDR3 DNA, CDR3 protein. The D gene is left open where the match is weak. Clone size appears in some rows only: once, few, many, or a class for an expanded clone.

v_gene: TRBV10-1; d_gene: NA; abundance: NA; j_gene: TRBJ1-2; CDR3nt: TGCGCCAGCAGTGAAGGGACACACTATGGCTACACCTTC; CDR3aa: CASSEGTHYGYTF
v_gene: TRBV27; d_gene: NA; abundance: NA; j_gene: TRBJ1-1; CDR3nt: TGTGCCAGCAAACCGACAGAGGGTATGAACACTGAAGCTTTCTTT; CDR3aa: CASKPTEGMNTEAFF
v_gene: TRBV6-5; d_gene: TRBD1; abundance: NA; j_gene: TRBJ2-7; CDR3nt: TGTGCCAGCAGTTACCGGACAGGGTGGGCCTACGAGCAGTACTTC; CDR3aa: CASSYRTGWAYEQYF
v_gene: TRBV28; d_gene: NA; abundance: NA; j_gene: TRBJ2-4; CDR3nt: TGTGCCAGCAGTTTAATTGCCAAAAACATTCAGTACTTC; CDR3aa: CASSLIAKNIQYF
v_gene: TRBV7-9; d_gene: TRBD1; abundance: once; j_gene: TRBJ1-2; CDR3nt: TGTGCCAGCAGCTTAGGGGCAGGGGGCGATGGCTACACCTTC; CDR3aa: CASSLGAGGDGYTF
v_gene: TRBV19; d_gene: NA; abundance: once; j_gene: TRBJ1-5; CDR3nt: TGTGCCAGTAGTACGCGGGGCGTAAGCAATCAGCCCCAGCATTTT; CDR3aa: CASSTRGVSNQPQHF
v_gene: TRBV29-1; d_gene: NA; abundance: NA; j_gene: TRBJ1-4; CDR3nt: TGCAGCGTGCGGGGGAGGACTAATGAAAAACTGTTTTTT; CDR3aa: CSVRGRTNEKLFF
v_gene: TRBV6-5; d_gene: TRBD2; abundance: once; j_gene: TRBJ2-5; CDR3nt: TGTGCCAGCAGCATACTAGCGGGAGGGCAGGAGACCCAGTACTTC; CDR3aa: CASSILAGGQETQYF
v_gene: TRBV4-3; d_gene: NA; abundance: NA; j_gene: TRBJ2-2; CDR3nt: TGCGCCAGCAGCCCCCTTAGGCGGGAGAACACCGGGGAGCTGTTTTTT; CDR3aa: CASSPLRRENTGELFF
v_gene: TRBV14; d_gene: NA; abundance: NA; j_gene: TRBJ1-2; CDR3nt: TGTGCCAGCAGCCAAGACCCCCGCGGGCTTACCAACTATGGCTACACCTTC; CDR3aa: CASSQDPRGLTNYGYTF
v_gene: TRBV6-1; d_gene: NA; abundance: NA; j_gene: TRBJ1-2; CDR3nt: TGTGCCAGCAGTGAAGCAATTCCAGTCGAGGGCTACACCTTC; CDR3aa: CASSEAIPVEGYTF
v_gene: TRBV7-9; d_gene: NA; abundance: once; j_gene: TRBJ2-7; CDR3nt: TGTGCCAGCACGGAGGGTCTAGGGGAGCAGTACTTC; CDR3aa: CASTEGLGEQYF
v_gene: TRBV4-2; d_gene: TRBD2; abundance: NA; j_gene: TRBJ2-3; CDR3nt: TGTGCCAGCAGCCAAGTGGGCTCCAAGCTAGCGGGATCCACAGATACGCAGTATTTT; CDR3aa: CASSQVGSKLAGSTDTQYF